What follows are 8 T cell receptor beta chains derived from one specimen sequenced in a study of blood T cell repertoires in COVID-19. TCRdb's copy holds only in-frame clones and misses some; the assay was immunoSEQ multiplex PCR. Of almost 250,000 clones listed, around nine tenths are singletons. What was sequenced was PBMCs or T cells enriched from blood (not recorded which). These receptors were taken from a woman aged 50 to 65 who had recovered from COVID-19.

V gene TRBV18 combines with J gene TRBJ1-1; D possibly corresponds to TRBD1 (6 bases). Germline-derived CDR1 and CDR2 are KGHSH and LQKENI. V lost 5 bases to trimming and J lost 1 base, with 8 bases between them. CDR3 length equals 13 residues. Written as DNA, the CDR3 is TGTGCCAGCTCAACCAGGGGGAACACTGAAGCTTTCTTT. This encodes CASSTRGNTEAFF.

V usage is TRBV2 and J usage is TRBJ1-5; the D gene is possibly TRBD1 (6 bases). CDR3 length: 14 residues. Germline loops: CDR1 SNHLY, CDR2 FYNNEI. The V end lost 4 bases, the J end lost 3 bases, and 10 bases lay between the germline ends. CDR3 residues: CASSVQGPNQPQHF. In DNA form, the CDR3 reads TGTGCCAGCAGTGTACAGGGACCCAATCAGCCCCAGCATTTT.

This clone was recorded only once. The CDR3 sequence is CAISARTESEAFF. In DNA, the CDR3 is TGTGCCATCAGCGCCAGGACAGAGAGTGAAGCTTTCTTT. The chain employs TRBV10-3 and TRBJ1-1, with D possibly TRBD1 on 6 matching bases. V lost 6 bases and J lost 7, with 15 bases in between. This CDR3 region has 13 residues. The V gene's germline CDR1 is ENHRY and CDR2 SYGVKD.

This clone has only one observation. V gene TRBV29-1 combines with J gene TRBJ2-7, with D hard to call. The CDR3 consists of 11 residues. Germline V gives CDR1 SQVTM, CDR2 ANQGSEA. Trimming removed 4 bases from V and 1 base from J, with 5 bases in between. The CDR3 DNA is TGCAGCGTTGTCCTTTCCTACGAGCAGTACTTC. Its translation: CSVVLSYEQYF.

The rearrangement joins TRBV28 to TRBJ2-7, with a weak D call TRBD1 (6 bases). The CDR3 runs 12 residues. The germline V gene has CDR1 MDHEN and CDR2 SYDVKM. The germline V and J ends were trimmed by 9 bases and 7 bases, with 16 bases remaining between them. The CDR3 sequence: CASSGASGEQYF. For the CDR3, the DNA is TGTGCCAGTTCAGGGGCCTCAGGGGAGCAGTACTTC.

CDR3: CAWSAGDRTLFF. DNA of the CDR3: TGTGCCTGGAGTGCGGGGGACAGAACACTGTTTTTT. The V call is TRBV30, the J call TRBJ1-4; TRBD1 aligns across 7 bases. Unmatched junction bases numbered 6, after V lost 1 base and J lost 13 bases. CDR3 length: 12 amino acids. The germline gives CDR1 GTSNPN, CDR2 SVGIG (reference sequence). The variable domain in full, completed from reference TRBV30 and TRBJ1-4, reads SQTIHQWPATLVQPVGSPLSLECTVEGTSNPNLYWYRQAAGRGLQLLFYSVGIGQISSEVPQNLSASRPQDRQFILSSKKLLLSDSGFYLCAWSAGDRTLFFGSGTQLSVL.

The CDR3 DNA is TGTGCCAGCAGCCAAGGGGCAGGGTTCCCCGGGGAGCTGTTTTTT. Its protein product is CASSQGAGFPGELFF. The V gene is TRBV3-1 (or the pseudogene TRBV3-2), the J gene TRBJ2-2; D perhaps matches TRBD1 (5 bases). Germline CDR1 LGHDT, CDR2 YNNKEL (reference sequence). Trimming stripped 1 base from V and 6 bases from J, with 12 bases between. The CDR3 consists of 15 residues.

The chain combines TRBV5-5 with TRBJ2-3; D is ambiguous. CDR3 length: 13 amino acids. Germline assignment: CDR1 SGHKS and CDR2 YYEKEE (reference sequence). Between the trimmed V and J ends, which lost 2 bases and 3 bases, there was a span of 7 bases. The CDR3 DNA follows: TGTGCCAGCAGCTTCCCTCAGACAGATACGCAGTATTTT. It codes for CASSFPQTDTQYF.